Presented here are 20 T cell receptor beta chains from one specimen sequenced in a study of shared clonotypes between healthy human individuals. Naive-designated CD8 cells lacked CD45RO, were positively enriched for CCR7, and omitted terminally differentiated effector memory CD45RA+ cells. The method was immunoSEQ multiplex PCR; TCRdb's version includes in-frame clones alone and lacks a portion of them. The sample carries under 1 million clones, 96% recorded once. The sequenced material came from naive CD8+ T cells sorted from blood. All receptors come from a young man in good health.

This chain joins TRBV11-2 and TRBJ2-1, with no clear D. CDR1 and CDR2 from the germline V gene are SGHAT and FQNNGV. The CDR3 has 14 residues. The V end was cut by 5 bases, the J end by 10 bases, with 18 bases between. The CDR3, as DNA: TGTGCCAGCAGCAACCAGGACGGCGTCGCGGAGCAGTTCTTC. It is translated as CASSNQDGVAEQFF.

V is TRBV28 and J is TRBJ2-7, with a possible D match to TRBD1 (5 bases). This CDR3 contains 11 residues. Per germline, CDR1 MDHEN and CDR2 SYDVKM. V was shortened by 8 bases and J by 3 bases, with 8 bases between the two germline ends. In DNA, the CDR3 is TGTGCCAGCGGGGCCCTCTACGAGCAGTACTTC. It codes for CASGALYEQYF.

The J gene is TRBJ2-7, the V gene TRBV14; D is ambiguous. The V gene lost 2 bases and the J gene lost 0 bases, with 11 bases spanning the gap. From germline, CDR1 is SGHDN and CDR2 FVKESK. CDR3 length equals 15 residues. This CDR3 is CASSQLGPSSYEQYF. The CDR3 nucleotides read TGTGCCAGCAGCCAACTCGGGCCCTCCTCCTACGAGCAGTACTTC.

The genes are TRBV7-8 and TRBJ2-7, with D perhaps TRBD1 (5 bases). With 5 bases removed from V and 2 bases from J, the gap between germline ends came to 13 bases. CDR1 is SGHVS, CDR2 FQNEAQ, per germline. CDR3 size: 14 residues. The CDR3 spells CASSQTAPAYEQYF. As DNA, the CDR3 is TGTGCCAGCAGCCAGACAGCCCCTGCCTACGAGCAGTACTTC.

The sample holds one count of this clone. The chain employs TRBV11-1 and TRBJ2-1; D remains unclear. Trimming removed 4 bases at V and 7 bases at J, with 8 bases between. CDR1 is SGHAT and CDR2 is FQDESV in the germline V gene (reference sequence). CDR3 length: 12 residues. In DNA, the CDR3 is TGTGCCAGCAGCTCCCGGTTAAATGAGCAGTTCTTC. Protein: CASSSRLNEQFF.

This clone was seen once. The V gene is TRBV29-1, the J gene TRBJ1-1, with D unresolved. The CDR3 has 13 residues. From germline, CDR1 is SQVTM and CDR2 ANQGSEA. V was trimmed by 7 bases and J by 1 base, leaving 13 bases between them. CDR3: CSGLLAGNTEAFF. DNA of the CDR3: TGCAGCGGTCTCCTGGCTGGGAACACTGAAGCTTTCTTT.

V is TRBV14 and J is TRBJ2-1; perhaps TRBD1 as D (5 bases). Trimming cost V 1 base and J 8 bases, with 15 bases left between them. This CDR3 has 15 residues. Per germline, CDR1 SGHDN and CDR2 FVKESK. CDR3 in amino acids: CASSQVAGLFDEQFF. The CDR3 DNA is TGTGCCAGCAGCCAAGTTGCAGGGTTATTCGATGAGCAGTTCTTC.

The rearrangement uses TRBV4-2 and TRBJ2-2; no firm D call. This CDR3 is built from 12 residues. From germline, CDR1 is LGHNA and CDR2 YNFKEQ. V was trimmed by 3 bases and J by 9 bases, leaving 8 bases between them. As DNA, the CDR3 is TGTGCCAGCAGCCACCAAGGGCGGGAGCTGTTTTTT. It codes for CASSHQGRELFF.

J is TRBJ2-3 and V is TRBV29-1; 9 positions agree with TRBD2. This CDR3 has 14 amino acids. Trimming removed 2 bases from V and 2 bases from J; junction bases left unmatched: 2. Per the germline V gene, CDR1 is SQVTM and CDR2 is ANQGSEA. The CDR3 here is CSVELAGSTDTQYF. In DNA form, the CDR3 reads TGCAGCGTTGAACTAGCGGGGTCCACAGATACGCAGTATTTT.

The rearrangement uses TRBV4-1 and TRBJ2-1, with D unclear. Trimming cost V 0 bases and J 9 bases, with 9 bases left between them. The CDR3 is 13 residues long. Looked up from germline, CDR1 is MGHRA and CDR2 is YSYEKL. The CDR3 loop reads CASSQEDGVEQFF. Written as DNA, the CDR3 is TGCGCCAGCAGCCAAGAGGACGGAGTTGAGCAGTTCTTC.

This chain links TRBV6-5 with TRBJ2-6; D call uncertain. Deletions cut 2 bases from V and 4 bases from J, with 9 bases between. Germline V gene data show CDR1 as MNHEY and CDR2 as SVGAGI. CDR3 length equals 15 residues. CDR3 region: CASSYGPGGANVLTF. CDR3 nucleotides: TGTGCCAGCAGTTACGGCCCGGGCGGGGCCAACGTCCTGACTTTC.

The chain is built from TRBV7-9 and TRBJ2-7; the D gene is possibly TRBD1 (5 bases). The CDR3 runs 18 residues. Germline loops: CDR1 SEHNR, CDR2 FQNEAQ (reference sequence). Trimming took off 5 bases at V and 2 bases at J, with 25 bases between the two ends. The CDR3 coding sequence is TGTGCCAGCAGCCCAAGCTCGACAGAGCTAGGCCGTACCTACGAGCAGTACTTC. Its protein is CASSPSSTELGRTYEQYF.

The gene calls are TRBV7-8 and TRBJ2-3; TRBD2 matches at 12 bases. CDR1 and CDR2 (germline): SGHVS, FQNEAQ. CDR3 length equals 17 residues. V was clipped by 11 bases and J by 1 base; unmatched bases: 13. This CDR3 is CAGTGTSGSGGTDTQYF. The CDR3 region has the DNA TGTGCCGGAACAGGGACTAGCGGGTCAGGGGGCACAGATACGCAGTATTTT.

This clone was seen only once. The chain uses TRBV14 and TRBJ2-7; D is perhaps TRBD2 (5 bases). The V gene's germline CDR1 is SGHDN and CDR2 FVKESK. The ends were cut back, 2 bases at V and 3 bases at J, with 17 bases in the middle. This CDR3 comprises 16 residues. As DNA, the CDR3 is TGTGCCAGCAGCCAACAGCAGGACTCCTTAGTCTACGAGCAGTACTTC. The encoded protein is CASSQQQDSLVYEQYF.

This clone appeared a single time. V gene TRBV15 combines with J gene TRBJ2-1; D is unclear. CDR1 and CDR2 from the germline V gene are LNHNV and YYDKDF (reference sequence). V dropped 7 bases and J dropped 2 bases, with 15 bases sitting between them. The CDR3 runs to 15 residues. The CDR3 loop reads CATKGLTIAYNEQFF. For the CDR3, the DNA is TGTGCCACCAAAGGCCTCACTATAGCCTACAATGAGCAGTTCTTC.

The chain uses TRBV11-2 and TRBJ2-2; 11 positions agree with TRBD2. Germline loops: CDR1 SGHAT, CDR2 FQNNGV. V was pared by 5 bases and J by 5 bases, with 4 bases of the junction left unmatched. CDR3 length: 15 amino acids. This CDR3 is CASSLAGGGTGELFF. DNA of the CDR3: TGTGCCAGCAGCCTAGCGGGAGGTGGAACCGGGGAGCTGTTTTTT.

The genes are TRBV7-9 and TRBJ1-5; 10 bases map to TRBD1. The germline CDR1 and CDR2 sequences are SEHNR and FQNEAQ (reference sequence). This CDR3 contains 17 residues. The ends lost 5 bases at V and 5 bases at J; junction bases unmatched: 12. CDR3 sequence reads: CASSPVGQGYSDQPQHF. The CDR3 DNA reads TGTGCCAGCAGCCCCGTGGGACAGGGGTACTCTGATCAGCCCCAGCATTTT.

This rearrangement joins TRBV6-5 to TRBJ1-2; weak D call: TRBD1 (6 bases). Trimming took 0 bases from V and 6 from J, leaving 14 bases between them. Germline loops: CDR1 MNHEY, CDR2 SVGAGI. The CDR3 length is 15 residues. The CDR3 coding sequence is TGTGCCAGCAGTTACTCCCGGGGGCGGACTAATGGCTACACCTTC. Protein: CASSYSRGRTNGYTF.

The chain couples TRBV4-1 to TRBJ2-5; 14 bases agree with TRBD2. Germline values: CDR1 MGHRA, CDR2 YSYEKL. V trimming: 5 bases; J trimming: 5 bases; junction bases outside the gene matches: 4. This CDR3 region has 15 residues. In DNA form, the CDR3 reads TGCGCCAGCAGCGGAGGGACTAGCGGGAGCGAGACCCAGTACTTC. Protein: CASSGGTSGSETQYF.

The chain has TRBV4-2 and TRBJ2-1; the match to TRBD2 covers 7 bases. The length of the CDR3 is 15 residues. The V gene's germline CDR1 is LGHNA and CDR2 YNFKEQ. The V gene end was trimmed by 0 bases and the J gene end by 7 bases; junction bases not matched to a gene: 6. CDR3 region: CASSQDYGGENEQFF. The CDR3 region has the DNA TGTGCCAGCAGCCAAGATTATGGGGGGGAAAATGAGCAGTTCTTC.